This record looks at one T cell receptor beta chain sequence and its context. Its antigen is unknown. These data belong to a study of shared clonotypes between healthy human individuals. Study information: The study used three CD4 naive, three CD4 memory, two CD8 naive and one CD8 memory plate per donor.

Clones were read by immunoSEQ multiplex PCR, and TCRdb kept only the in-frame ones, dropping some. In the table there are 2 million to 2.5 million clones, nearly 97% of which are singletons. Whole-study findings and limits: A few donors showed sharing of about 5.5% of naive CD4 clonotypes.

Germline CDR1 and CDR2: SGHVS and FQNEAQ. V lost 5 bases to trimming and J lost 3 bases; unmatched junction nucleotides: 17. There are 19 residues in the CDR3. Input material: naive CD4+ T cells sorted from blood. Stated subset: CD45RA+ positively selected. The chain is built from TRBV7-8 and TRBJ1-5, with 9 bases matching TRBD1. This TCR derives from a man aged 18 to 29 in good health. CDR3 nucleotide sequence: TGTGCCAGCAGCCACCGGGCGGGACAGGGTAAGGTGGACAATCAGCCCCAGCATTTT. Translation: CASSHRAGQGKVDNQPQHF.